The 17 T cell receptor beta chains given below trace back to one sample, sequenced in a study of blood T cell repertoires in COVID-19. Measured with immunoSEQ multiplex PCR; TCRdb has only the in-frame clones, and not every one. The sample comprises some 240,000 clones, approximately 85% of which are singletons, and less than 6% rests with the top ten. Sequencing was done on a sample of peripheral blood. These receptors all come from a woman in her seventies with COVID-19, enrolled during active disease.

This clone showed up just a few times. This chain links TRBV7-2 with TRBJ1-2; the D is unclear. V gave up 2 bases and J gave up 6 bases, with 10 bases separating them. Germline assignment: CDR1 SGHTA and CDR2 FQGNSA. The CDR3 covers 13 residues. The CDR3 protein is CASSLNTDNGYTF. The CDR3 DNA reads as TGTGCCAGCAGCTTAAACACAGACAATGGCTACACCTTC.

V usage is TRBV11-2 and J usage is TRBJ1-5; 7 nucleotides match TRBD1. Losses at the gene ends were 5 bases for V and 7 bases for J; bases not matched to a gene: 5. Germline lookup yields CDR1 SGHAT and CDR2 FQNNGV. The CDR3 has 13 residues. Here the CDR3 DNA reads TGTGCCAGCAGCATACGACAGGGCCAGCCCCAGCATTTT. Its translation: CASSIRQGQPQHF. The entire variable domain, with the rest obtained from reference TRBV11-2 and TRBJ1-5, is as follows: EAGVAQSPRYKIIEKRQSVAFWCNPISGHATLYWYQQILGQGPKLLIQFQNNGVVDDSQLPKDRFSAERLKGVDSTLKIQPAKLEDSAVYLCASSIRQGQPQHFGDGTRLSIL.

This chain links TRBV6-6 with TRBJ1-1, with a possible D match to TRBD1 (5 bases). The CDR3 covers 16 residues. Germline V gene lookup returns CDR1 MNHNY and CDR2 SVGAGI (reference sequence). V lost 7 bases, J lost 0 bases, and 18 bases lay in between. The CDR3 loop is CASKGREGRVNTEAFF. The CDR3 nucleotides read TGTGCCAGCAAGGGTAGGGAGGGGAGGGTGAACACTGAAGCTTTCTTT.

The table lists this clone with a few counts. The chain couples TRBV6-5 to TRBJ2-5; D unclear. Germline values: CDR1 MNHEY, CDR2 SVGAGI. V was shortened by 4 bases and J by 4 bases, with 4 bases between the two germline ends. This CDR3 has 11 amino acids. The CDR3 loop is CASSSRETQYF. CDR3 in DNA: TGTGCCAGCAGTTCTAGAGAGACCCAGTACTTC.

The V and J genes are TRBV30 and TRBJ1-5, with D possibly TRBD1 on 6 matching bases. Germline V lookup: CDR1 GTSNPN, CDR2 SVGIG (reference sequence). The CDR3 consists of 18 residues. Trimming stripped 0 bases from V and 1 base from J, with 19 bases between. The CDR3 region is CAWSVGRGAGISNQPQHF. The CDR3 bases are TGTGCCTGGAGTGTTGGTCGGGGGGCTGGTATAAGCAATCAGCCCCAGCATTTT. Variable domain in full (rest from reference TRBV30 and TRBJ1-5): SQTIHQWPATLVQPVGSPLSLECTVEGTSNPNLYWYRQAAGRGLQLLFYSVGIGQISSEVPQNLSASRPQDRQFILSSKKLLLSDSGFYLCAWSVGRGAGISNQPQHFGDGTRLSIL.

The chain combines TRBV7-9 with TRBJ2-2; TRBD1 aligns across 12 bases. Trimming at V came to 5 bases and at J to 5 bases, leaving 6 bases not matched to a gene. CDR1 SEHNR and CDR2 FQNEAQ come from the germline V gene (reference sequence). The CDR3 contains 16 residues. In DNA form, the CDR3 reads TGTGCCAGCAGCCCGGGACAGGGGGCGGTTACCGGGGAGCTGTTTTTT. Translating it yields CASSPGQGAVTGELFF.

The V gene is TRBV25-1, the J gene TRBJ1-4, with TRBD1 as a possible D gene (5 bases). Trimming cost V 6 bases and J 3 bases, with 14 bases left between them. The CDR3 runs to 15 residues. Germline CDR1 is MGHDK and CDR2 is SYGVNS. CDR3 nucleotide sequence: TGTGCCAGCAGCCGCGCCGGGGGGGCTAATGAAAAACTGTTTTTT. Its translation is CASSRAGGANEKLFF.

This sequence joins TRBV7-2 and TRBJ2-2, with 7 bases aligning to TRBD2. Per germline, CDR1 SGHTA and CDR2 FQGNSA. V dropped 4 bases and J dropped 1; count of bases not matched to a gene: 3. CDR3 length equals 15 residues. The CDR3 reads CASSSGLQNTGELFF. The CDR3 nucleotides are TGTGCCAGCAGCTCGGGACTACAGAACACCGGGGAGCTGTTTTTT.

The CDR3 nucleotides are TGTGCCAGCAGCTTGGGGGCTAGCGGGAGGGGTGAGCAGTACTTC. Translation: CASSLGASGRGEQYF. V and J are TRBV5-4 and TRBJ2-7; 12 bases align to TRBD2. V trimming: 0 bases; J trimming: 7 bases; junction bases outside the gene matches: 5. The germline gives CDR1 SGHNT, CDR2 YYREEE (reference sequence). CDR3 length equals 15 residues.

The genes are TRBV19 and TRBJ2-1, with 10 bases that match TRBD2. The CDR3 is 13 amino acids. Trimming at V came to 3 bases and at J to 10 bases, leaving 3 bases not matched to a gene. Germline V gene data show CDR1 as LNHDA and CDR2 as SQIVND (reference sequence). CDR3: CASSIKGLAEQFF. CDR3 DNA: TGTGCCAGTAGTATTAAGGGACTAGCGGAGCAGTTCTTC.

J is TRBJ2-5 and V is TRBV18; D may be TRBD1 (5 bases). Germline V gives CDR1 KGHSH, CDR2 LQKENI. CDR3 length: 14 amino acids. Trimming took 3 bases from V and 4 from J, leaving 12 bases between them. The chain's CDR3 is CASSPTRGRETQYF. The CDR3 bases are TGTGCCAGCTCACCCACAAGGGGTAGAGAGACCCAGTACTTC.

This clone was seen a few times. The chain carries TRBV7-2 and TRBJ1-1; D gene unclear. V shed 3 bases and J shed 6 bases, with 17 bases lying between them. The CDR3 length is 15 residues. Germline values: CDR1 SGHTA, CDR2 FQGNSA. CDR3 DNA sequence: TGTGCCAGCAGCTTGGGTGTGCTGGCGGTTTCTGAAGCTTTCTTT. As protein: CASSLGVLAVSEAFF.

DNA of the CDR3: TGTGCCAGCAGCTTACCGAACTATGGCTACACCTTC. As protein: CASSLPNYGYTF. The chain recombines TRBV7-8 with TRBJ1-2, with D hard to call. V gave up 2 bases and J gave up 2 bases, with 3 bases separating them. Germline V CDR1 and CDR2: SGHVS, FQNEAQ. The CDR3 runs to 12 residues.

The rearrangement links TRBV19 to TRBJ1-5, with TRBD1 identical over 7 bases. The V segment lost 7 bases and the J segment 7 bases; nucleotides outside the gene matches: 25. CDR1 and CDR2 from the germline V gene are LNHDA and SQIVND (reference sequence). The CDR3 has 19 residues. CDR3 in DNA: TGTGCCAGTACCCTTAGGGAAGTTGGGAGACAGGGAGTTTGGCAGCCCCAGCATTTT. It encodes CASTLREVGRQGVWQPQHF.

This chain uses TRBV9 with TRBJ2-1, with 12 bases identical to TRBD2. Germline V gene data show CDR1 as SGDLS and CDR2 as YYNGEE. V lost 0 bases, J lost 8 bases, and 9 bases stayed unmatched. There are 17 residues in the CDR3. The CDR3 spells CASSVAQGLAGADEQFF. The CDR3 nucleotides are TGTGCCAGCAGCGTAGCCCAGGGACTAGCGGGTGCGGATGAGCAGTTCTTC.

The chain links TRBV27 to TRBJ1-1; no clear D gene. The CDR3 contains 16 residues. The germline V and J ends were trimmed by 4 bases and 2 bases, with 17 bases remaining between them. Germline assignment: CDR1 MNHEY and CDR2 SMNVEV (reference sequence). CDR3 loop: CASSSLSAGKNTEAFF. The CDR3 nucleotides read TGTGCCAGCAGTTCCCTTTCAGCGGGTAAAAACACTGAAGCTTTCTTT.

The chain recombines TRBV19 with TRBJ1-2; D is unresolved. V dropped 3 bases and J dropped 5 bases, with 13 bases sitting between them. CDR1 and CDR2 (germline): LNHDA, SQIVND (reference sequence). The length of the CDR3 is 14 residues. CDR3 in DNA: TGTGCCAGTAGTATGAAGGGAAGGGAGTATGGCTACACCTTC. Its protein is CASSMKGREYGYTF.